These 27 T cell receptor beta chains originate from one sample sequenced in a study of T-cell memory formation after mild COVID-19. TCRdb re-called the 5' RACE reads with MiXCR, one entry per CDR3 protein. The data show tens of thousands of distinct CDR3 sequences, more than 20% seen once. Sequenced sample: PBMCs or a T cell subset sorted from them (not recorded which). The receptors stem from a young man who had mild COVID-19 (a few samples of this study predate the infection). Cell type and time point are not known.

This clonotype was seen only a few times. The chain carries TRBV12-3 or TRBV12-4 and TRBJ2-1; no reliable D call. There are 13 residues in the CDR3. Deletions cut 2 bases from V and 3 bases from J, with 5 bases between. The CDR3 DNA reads TGTGCCAGCAGTTTACGTGACTACAATGAGCAGTTCTTC. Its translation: CASSLRDYNEQFF.

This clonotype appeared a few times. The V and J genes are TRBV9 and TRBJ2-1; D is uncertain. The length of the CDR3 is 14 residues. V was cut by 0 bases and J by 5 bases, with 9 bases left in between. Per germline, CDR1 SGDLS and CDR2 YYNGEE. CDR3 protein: CASSVELNNNEQFF. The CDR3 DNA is TGTGCCAGCAGCGTAGAACTGAACAACAATGAGCAGTTCTTC. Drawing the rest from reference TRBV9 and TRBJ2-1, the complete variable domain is DSGVTQTPKHLITATGQRVTLRCSPRSGDLSVYWYQQSLDQGLQFLIQYYNGEERAKGNILERFSAQQFPDLHSELNLSSLELGDSALYFCASSVELNNNEQFFGPGTRLTVL.

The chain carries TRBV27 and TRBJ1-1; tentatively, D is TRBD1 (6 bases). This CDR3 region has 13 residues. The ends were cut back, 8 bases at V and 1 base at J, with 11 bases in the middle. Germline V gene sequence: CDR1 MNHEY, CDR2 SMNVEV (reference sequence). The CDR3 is CASQTGWNTEAFF. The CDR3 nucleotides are TGTGCCAGCCAGACAGGATGGAACACTGAAGCTTTCTTT.

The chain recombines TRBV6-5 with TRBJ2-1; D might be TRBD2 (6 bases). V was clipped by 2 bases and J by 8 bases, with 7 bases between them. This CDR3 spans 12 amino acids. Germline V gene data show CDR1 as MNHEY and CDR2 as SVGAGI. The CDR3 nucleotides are TGTGCCAGCAGTTACCCGGGGGATGAGCAGTTCTTC. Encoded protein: CASSYPGDEQFF.

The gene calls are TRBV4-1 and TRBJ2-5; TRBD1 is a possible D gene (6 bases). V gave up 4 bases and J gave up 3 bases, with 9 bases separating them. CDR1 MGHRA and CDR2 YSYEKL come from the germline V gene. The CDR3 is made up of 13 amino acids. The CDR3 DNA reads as TGCGCCAGCAGCCGTGGACAGAAAGAGACCCAGTACTTC. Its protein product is CASSRGQKETQYF.

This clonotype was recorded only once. CDR3 protein: CASSGGYTEAFF. CDR3 nucleotide sequence: TGTGCCAGCAGCGGGGGTTACACTGAAGCTTTCTTT. The chain links TRBV11-2 to TRBJ1-1, with a weak D call TRBD1 (5 bases). Trimming stripped 5 bases from V and 3 bases from J, with 7 bases between. The CDR3 spans 12 residues. Germline V gene sequence: CDR1 SGHAT, CDR2 FQNNGV.

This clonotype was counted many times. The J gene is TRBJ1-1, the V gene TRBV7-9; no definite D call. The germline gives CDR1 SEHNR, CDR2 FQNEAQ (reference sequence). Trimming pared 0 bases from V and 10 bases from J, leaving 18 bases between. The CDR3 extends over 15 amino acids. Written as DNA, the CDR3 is TGTGCCAGCAGCTTAGCGGGCCCGGCAGGAAGTGTAGCTTTCTTT. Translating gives CASSLAGPAGSVAFF.

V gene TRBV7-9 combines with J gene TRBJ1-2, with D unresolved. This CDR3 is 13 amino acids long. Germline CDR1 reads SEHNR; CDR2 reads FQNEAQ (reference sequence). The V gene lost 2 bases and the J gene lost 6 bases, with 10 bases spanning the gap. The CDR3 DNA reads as TGTGCCAGCAGCTTAAGGACCGTGGATGGCTACACCTTC. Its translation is CASSLRTVDGYTF.

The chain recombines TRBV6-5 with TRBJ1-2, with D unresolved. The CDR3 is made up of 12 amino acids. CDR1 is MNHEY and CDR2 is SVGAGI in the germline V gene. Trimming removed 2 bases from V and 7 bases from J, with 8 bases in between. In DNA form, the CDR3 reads TGTGCCAGCAGTTACGCGGGATTTGGCTACACCTTC. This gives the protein CASSYAGFGYTF.

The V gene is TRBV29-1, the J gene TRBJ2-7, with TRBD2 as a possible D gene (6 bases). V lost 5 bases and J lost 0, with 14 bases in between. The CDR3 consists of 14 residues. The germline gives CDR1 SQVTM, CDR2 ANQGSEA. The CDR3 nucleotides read TGCAGCGTTTCGGGGGTAGAGATCTCCTACGAGCAGTACTTC. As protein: CSVSGVEISYEQYF.

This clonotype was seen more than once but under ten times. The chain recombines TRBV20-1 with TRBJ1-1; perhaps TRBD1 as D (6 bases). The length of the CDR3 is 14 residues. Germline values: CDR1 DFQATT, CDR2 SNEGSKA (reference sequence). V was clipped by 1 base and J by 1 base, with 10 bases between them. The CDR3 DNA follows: TGCAGTGCTAGAGTCGGCAGGGGGAACACTGAAGCTTTCTTT. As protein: CSARVGRGNTEAFF.

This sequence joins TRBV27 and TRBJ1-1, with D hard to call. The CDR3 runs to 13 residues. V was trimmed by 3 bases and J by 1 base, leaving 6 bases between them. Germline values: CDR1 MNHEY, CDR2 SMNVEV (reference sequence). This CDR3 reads CASSFVGNTEAFF. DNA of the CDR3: TGTGCCAGCAGTTTCGTGGGGAACACTGAAGCTTTCTTT.

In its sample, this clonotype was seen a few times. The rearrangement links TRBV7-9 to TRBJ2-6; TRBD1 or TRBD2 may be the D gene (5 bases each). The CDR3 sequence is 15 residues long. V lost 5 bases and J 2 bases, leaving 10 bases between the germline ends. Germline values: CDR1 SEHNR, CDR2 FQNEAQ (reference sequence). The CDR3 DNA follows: TGTGCCAGCAGCACGCAGGGAGCTGGGGCCAACGTCCTGACTTTC. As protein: CASSTQGAGANVLTF.

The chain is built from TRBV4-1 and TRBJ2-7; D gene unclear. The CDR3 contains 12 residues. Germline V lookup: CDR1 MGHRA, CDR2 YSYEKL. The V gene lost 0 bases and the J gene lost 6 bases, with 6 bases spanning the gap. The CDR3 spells CASSQDGLEQYF. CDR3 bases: TGCGCCAGCAGCCAAGATGGCCTCGAGCAGTACTTC.

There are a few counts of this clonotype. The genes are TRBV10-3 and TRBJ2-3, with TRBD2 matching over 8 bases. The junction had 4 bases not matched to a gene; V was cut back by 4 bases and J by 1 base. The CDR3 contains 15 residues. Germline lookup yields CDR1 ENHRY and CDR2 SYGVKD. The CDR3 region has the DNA TGTGCCATCAGTGTGATGACTAGCGGCACAGATACGCAGTATTTT. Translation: CAISVMTSGTDTQYF.

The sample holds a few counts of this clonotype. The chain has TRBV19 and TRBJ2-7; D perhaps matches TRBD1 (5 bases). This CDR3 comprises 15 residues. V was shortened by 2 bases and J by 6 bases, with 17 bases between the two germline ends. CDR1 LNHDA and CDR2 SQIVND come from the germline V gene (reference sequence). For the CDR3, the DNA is TGTGCCAGTAGTATAACCGCAGGGCCGGAGAGCGAGCAGTACTTC. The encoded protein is CASSITAGPESEQYF.

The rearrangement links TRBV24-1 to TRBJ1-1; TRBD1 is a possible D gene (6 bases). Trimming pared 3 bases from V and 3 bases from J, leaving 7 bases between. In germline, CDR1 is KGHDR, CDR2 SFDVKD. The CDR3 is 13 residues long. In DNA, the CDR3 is TGTGCCACCAGTGATCGACAGGACACTGAAGCTTTCTTT. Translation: CATSDRQDTEAFF.

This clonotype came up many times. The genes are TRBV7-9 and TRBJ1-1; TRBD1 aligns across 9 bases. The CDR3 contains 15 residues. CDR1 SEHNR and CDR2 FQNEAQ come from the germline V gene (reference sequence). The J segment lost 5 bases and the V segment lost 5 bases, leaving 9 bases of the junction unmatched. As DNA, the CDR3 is TGTGCCAGCAGCCCCGTACGGGACAGGGCAACTGAAGCTTTCTTT. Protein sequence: CASSPVRDRATEAFF.

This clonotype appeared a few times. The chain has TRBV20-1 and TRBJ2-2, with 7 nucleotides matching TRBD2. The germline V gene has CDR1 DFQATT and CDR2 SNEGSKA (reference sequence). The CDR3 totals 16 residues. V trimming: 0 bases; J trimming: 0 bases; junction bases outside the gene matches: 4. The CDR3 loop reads CSARDYRGANTGELFF. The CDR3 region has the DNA TGCAGTGCTAGAGATTATCGGGGGGCGAACACCGGGGAGCTGTTTTTT.

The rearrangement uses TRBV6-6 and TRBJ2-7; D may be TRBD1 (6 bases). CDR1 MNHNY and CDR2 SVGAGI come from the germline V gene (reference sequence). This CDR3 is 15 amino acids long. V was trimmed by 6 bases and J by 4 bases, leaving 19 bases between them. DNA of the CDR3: TGTGCCAGCAGGGGGACACCTCCAGACTTGTACGAGCAGTACTTC. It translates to CASRGTPPDLYEQYF.

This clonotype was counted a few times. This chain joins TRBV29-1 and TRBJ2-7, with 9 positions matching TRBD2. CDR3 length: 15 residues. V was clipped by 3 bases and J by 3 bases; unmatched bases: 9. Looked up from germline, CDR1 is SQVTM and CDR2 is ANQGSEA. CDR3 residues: CSVDGLAGDDYEQYF. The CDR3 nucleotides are TGCAGCGTTGATGGCTTAGCGGGGGATGACTACGAGCAGTACTTC.

CDR3 amino acids: CASSHLEQGGHEQFF. The CDR3, as DNA: TGTGCCAGCAGCCACCTGGAACAGGGAGGTCATGAGCAGTTCTTC. The chain links TRBV3-1 to TRBJ2-1; D tentatively reads TRBD1 or TRBD2 (6 bases each). V lost 3 bases, J lost 8 bases, and 17 bases lay in between. This CDR3 contains 15 residues. The V gene's germline CDR1 is LGHDT and CDR2 YNNKEL (reference sequence).

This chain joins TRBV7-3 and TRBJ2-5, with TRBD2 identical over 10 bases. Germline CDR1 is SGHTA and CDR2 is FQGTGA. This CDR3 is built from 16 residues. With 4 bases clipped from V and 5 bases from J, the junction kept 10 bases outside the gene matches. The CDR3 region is CASSSLGTSAWETQYF. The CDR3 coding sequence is TGTGCCAGCAGCTCCCTCGGGACTAGCGCCTGGGAGACCCAGTACTTC.

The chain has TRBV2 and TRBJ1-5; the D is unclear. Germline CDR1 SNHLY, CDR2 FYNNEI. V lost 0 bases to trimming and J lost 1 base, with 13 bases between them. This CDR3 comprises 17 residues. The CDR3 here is CASSEAFKGRSNQPQHF. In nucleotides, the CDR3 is TGTGCCAGCAGTGAAGCGTTTAAAGGGAGGAGCAATCAGCCCCAGCATTTT.

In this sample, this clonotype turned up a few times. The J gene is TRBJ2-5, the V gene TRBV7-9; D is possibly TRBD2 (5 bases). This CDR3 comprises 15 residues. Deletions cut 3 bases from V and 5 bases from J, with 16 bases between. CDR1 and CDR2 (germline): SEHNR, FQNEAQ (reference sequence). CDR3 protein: CASSFLTGKGETQYF. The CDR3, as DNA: TGTGCCAGCAGCTTCCTGACGGGGAAAGGGGAGACCCAGTACTTC.

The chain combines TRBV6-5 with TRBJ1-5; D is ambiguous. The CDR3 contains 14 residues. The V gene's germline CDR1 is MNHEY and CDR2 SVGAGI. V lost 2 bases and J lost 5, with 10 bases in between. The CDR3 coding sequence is TGTGCCAGCAGTTACGGCAGAAACTATCAGCCCCAGCATTTT. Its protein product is CASSYGRNYQPQHF.

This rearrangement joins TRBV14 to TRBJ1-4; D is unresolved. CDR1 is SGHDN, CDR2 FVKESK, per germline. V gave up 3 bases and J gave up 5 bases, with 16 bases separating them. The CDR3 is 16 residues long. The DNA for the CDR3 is TGTGCCAGCAGCCACCTGACCGCGGGGTGGAATGAAAAACTGTTTTTT. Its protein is CASSHLTAGWNEKLFF.